The clone carrying this TCR beta chain was found once. These data belong to a study of blood T cell repertoires in COVID-19. Using immunoSEQ multiplex PCR, the repertoire was profiled, and TCRdb retains in-frame clones only, with some absent. The sample contains roughly 200,000 clones, 86% of which appear only once. V lost 3 bases, J lost 5 bases, and 4 bases stayed unmatched. CDR1 and CDR2 from the germline V gene are SGHRS and YFSETQ. The CDR3 spans 15 residues. The receptor was derived from a woman aged 45-65 years in a cohort exposed to, infected with or recovered from COVID-19 (not recorded which). Sequenced sample: PBMCs or T cells enriched from blood (not recorded which). V and J are TRBV5-1 and TRBJ1-4, with 10 nucleotides matching TRBD1. For the CDR3, the DNA is TGCGCCAGCAGCTCGCCGGGACAGGGGAATGAAAAACTGTTTTTT. Translating it yields CASSSPGQGNEKLFF.